This T cell receptor (beta chain) was found in a study of T cells after yellow fever vaccination. Study details: Researchers used SMART-Seq v4 Ultra Low Input to prepare fractions that had low cell numbers.

The study made its TCR cDNA through 5'RACE template switching. That step introduced a universal primer site along with UMIs. A single record per CDR3 protein comes from TCRdb applying MiXCR to the 5' RACE reads. The sample lists about 580,000 distinct CDR3 sequences; less than 20% were seen once. Trimming removed 11 bases from V and 0 bases from J; junction bases left unmatched: 18. This CDR3 comprises 18 residues. Sequenced here: PBMCs, sampled about 5 days after the first yellow fever vaccination. The receptor was isolated from a man between 18 and 29 years old who received the YFV17D yellow fever vaccine. The chain is built from TRBV12-3 or TRBV12-4 and TRBJ2-2; 7 nucleotides agree with TRBD2. CDR3 residues: CAFSLYGWEGTNTGELFF. CDR3 sequence (DNA): TGTGCCTTCAGTTTATATGGCTGGGAGGGCACGAACACCGGGGAGCTGTTTTTT.